This T cell receptor (beta chain) appears in the sequencing data of a study of blood T cell repertoires in COVID-19. Only in-frame clones appear in the TCRdb table, and some are missing; sequencing was by immunoSEQ multiplex PCR. The sample records hundreds of thousands of clones, 88% being singletons. In germline, CDR1 is SGHKS, CDR2 YYEKEE (reference sequence). The CDR3 consists of 15 residues. The ends lost 5 bases at V and 4 bases at J; junction bases unmatched: 12. The chain uses TRBV5-5 and TRBJ2-7; 7 nucleotides agree with TRBD1. Input material: peripheral blood. The receptor was isolated from a woman in her 70s with COVID-19, enrolled during active disease. For the CDR3, the DNA is TGTGCCAGCAGACCAGACAGGGTGATTACGTACGAGCAGTACTTC. This encodes CASRPDRVITYEQYF.